These 4 T cell receptor beta chains were sequenced from one sample in a study of glioma-infiltrating T cells after dendritic cell vaccination. Time point in this sample: after dendritic cell vaccination, including at tumor progression/relapse. Repertoires were generated with immunoSEQ multiplex PCR, while TCRdb's copy carries only in-frame clones and drops some. This table has about 100,000 clones, approximately 80% appearing once. This material consisted of blood, taken after dendritic cell vaccination. The origin of the receptors is a human donor with glioblastoma.

The chain is built from TRBV6-6 and TRBJ1-5; D uncertain. CDR1 and CDR2 from the germline V gene are MNHNY and SVGAGI (reference sequence). V lost 9 bases and J lost 1, with 7 bases in between. The CDR3 has 12 amino acids. CDR3 nucleotide sequence: TGTGCCAGTCGGGGAAGCAATCAGCCCCAGCATTTT. Translating gives CASRGSNQPQHF.

The chain employs TRBV25-1 and TRBJ2-1; 13 nucleotides align to TRBD2. Germline-derived CDR1 and CDR2 are MGHDK and SYGVNS. The CDR3 sequence is 15 residues long. After removal of 6 bases from V and 3 bases from J, the junction contained 2 bases not matched to a gene. The CDR3 DNA reads TGTGCCAGCAGCGGACTAGCGGGGGACTACAATGAGCAGTTCTTC. Protein product: CASSGLAGDYNEQFF.

V gene TRBV5-6 combines with J gene TRBJ2-2; 8 positions match TRBD1. This CDR3 region has 14 residues. Looked up from germline, CDR1 is SGHDT and CDR2 is YYEEEE. V shed 4 bases and J 6 bases; nucleotides not matched to a gene: 5. In DNA form, the CDR3 reads TGTGCCAGCAGCCGGACAGGGACGGCCGGGGAGCTGTTTTTT. Translation: CASSRTGTAGELFF.

The chain links TRBV9 to TRBJ2-2; TRBD1 is a possible D gene (7 bases). The CDR3 contains 16 residues. In germline, CDR1 is SGDLS, CDR2 YYNGEE. Trimming removed 4 bases from V and 4 bases from J, with 17 bases in between. The CDR3 nucleotides are TGTGCCAGCAGCCCCCAGGGGGGCAGGGGCACCGGGGAGCTGTTTTTT. Protein: CASSPQGGRGTGELFF.